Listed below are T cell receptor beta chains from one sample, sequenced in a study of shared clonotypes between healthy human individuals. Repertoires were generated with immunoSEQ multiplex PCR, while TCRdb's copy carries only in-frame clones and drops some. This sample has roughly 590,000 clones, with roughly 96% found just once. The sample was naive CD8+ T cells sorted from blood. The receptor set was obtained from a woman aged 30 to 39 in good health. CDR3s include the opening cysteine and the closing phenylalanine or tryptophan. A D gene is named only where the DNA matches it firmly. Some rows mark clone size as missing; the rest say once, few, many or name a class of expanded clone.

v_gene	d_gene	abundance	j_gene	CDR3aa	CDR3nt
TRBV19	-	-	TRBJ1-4	CASRPGTDEKLFF	TGTGCCAGTAGGCCCGGGACGGATGAAAAACTGTTTTTT
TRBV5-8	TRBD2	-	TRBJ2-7	CATLRFTGTSGTYEQYF	TGTGCCACCTTACGATTTACCGGGACTAGCGGAACCTACGAGCAGTACTTC
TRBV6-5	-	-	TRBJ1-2	CASSYSKVTLADGSF	TGTGCCAGCAGTTACTCGAAAGTAACTTTGGCCGATGGTTCCTTC
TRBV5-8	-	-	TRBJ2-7	CASSLFVEQYF	TGTGCCAGCAGCTTGTTTGTCGAGCAGTACTTC
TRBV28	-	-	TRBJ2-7	CASSLGGIYEQYF	TGTGCCAGCAGTTTAGGGGGCATATACGAGCAGTACTTC
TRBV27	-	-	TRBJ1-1	CASSSGYLNTEAFF	TGTGCCAGCAGTTCTGGGTACTTGAACACTGAAGCTTTCTTT
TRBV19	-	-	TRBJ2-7	CASAGPAYEQYF	TGTGCGTCGGCAGGACCAGCCTACGAGCAGTACTTC
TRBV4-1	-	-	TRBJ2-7	CASSRAGTDYEQYF	TGCGCCAGCAGCCGAGCCGGGACGGACTACGAGCAGTACTTC
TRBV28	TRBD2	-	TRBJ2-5	CASSAAGGRETQYF	TGTGCCAGCAGTGCAGCGGGAGGGCGCGAGACCCAGTACTTC
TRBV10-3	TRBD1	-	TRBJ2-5	CAINSGTGGKTQYF	TGTGCCATCAACAGTGGGACAGGCGGGAAGACCCAGTACTTC
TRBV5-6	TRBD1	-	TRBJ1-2	CASSLVPGGRLYGYTF	TGTGCCAGCAGCTTGGTACCAGGGGGTCGTCTCTATGGCTACACCTTC
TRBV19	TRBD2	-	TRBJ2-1	CASSILSGRVNEQFF	TGTGCCAGTAGTATTCTCAGCGGGAGGGTTAATGAGCAGTTCTTC
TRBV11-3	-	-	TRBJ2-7	CASSFGAGEQYF	TGTGCCAGCAGCTTCGGCGCAGGCGAGCAGTACTTC
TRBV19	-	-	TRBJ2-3	CASYTEGDTQYF	TGTGCCAGCTATACCGAGGGAGATACGCAGTATTTT
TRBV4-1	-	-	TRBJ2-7	CASSQNSLFEPYEQYF	TGCGCCAGCAGCCAAAACAGCCTTTTCGAACCCTACGAGCAGTACTTC
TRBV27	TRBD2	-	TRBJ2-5	CASSFGLAGGLETQYF	TGTGCCAGCAGTTTCGGACTAGCGGGAGGTCTGGAGACCCAGTACTTC
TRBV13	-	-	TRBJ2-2	CASSLAGAGTGELFF	TGTGCCAGCAGCTTAGCAGGGGCTGGCACCGGGGAGCTGTTTTTT
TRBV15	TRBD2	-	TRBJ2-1	CATSRDGPAGAGGRNEQFF	TGTGCCACCAGCAGAGACGGGCCCGCCGGGGCGGGAGGCAGAAATGAGCAGTTCTTC
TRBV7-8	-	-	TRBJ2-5	CASSPGWGGPRGETQYF	TGTGCCAGCAGTCCTGGGTGGGGCGGCCCACGGGGAGAGACCCAGTACTTC
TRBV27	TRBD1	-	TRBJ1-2	CASGQGAIPYGYTF	TGTGCCAGCGGACAGGGGGCAATCCCCTATGGCTACACCTTC
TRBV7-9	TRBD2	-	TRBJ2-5	CASSLTSGQETQYF	TGTGCCAGCAGTTTGACTAGCGGACAAGAGACCCAGTACTTC
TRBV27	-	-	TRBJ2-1	CASRALGSRDEQFF	TGTGCCAGCAGGGCCCTGGGTTCCCGCGATGAGCAGTTCTTC
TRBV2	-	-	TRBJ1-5	CASDMRWKGPQHF	TGTGCCAGTGATATGCGGTGGAAGGGACCCCAGCATTTT
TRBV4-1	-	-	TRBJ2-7	CASSQSLLRAAYEQYF	TGCGCCAGCAGCCAATCCCTTTTGAGGGCAGCCTACGAGCAGTACTTC
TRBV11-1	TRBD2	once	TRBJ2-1	CASSQAASGSSYNEQFF	TGTGCCAGCAGCCAGGCGGCTAGCGGTAGCTCCTACAATGAGCAGTTCTTC
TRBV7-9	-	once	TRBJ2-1	CASSLEGGTYNEQFF	TGTGCCAGCAGCTTAGAGGGCGGGACCTACAATGAGCAGTTCTTC
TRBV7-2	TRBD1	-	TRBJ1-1	CASSPGQGHTEAFF	TGTGCCAGCAGCCCGGGACAGGGACACACTGAAGCTTTCTTT
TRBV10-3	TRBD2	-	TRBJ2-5	CAISESSGSQETQYF	TGTGCCATCAGTGAGTCTAGCGGGTCCCAAGAGACCCAGTACTTC
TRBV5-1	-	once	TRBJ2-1	CASSLQDSFSGYNEQFF	TGCGCCAGCAGCTTGCAGGACTCCTTCAGTGGTTACAATGAGCAGTTCTTC
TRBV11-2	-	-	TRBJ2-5	CASSLVGGLETQYF	TGTGCCAGCAGCTTAGTTGGGGGATTGGAGACCCAGTACTTC
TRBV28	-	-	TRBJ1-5	CASSLNGVHNQPQHF	TGTGCCAGCAGTTTAAATGGGGTACACAATCAGCCCCAGCATTTT
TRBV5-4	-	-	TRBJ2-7	CASSPGQGKSHEQYF	TGTGCCAGCAGCCCGGGCCAGGGAAAGTCCCACGAGCAGTACTTC
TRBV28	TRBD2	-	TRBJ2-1	CASSWGTSGYNEQFF	TGTGCCAGCAGCTGGGGGACTAGCGGGTACAATGAGCAGTTCTTC
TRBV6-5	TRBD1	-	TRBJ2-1	CASTPTGDNEQFF	TGTGCCAGCACTCCGACAGGGGACAATGAGCAGTTCTTC
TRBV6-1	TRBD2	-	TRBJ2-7	CASSEGTSGTSYEQYF	TGTGCCAGCAGTGAAGGGACTAGCGGTACCTCCTACGAGCAGTACTTC
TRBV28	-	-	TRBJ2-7	CASRGGGLAYEQYF	TGTGCCAGCAGGGGAGGGGGCCTCGCCTACGAGCAGTACTTC
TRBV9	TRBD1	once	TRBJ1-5	CASSATGGNQPQHF	TGTGCCAGCAGCGCGACAGGGGGAAATCAGCCCCAGCATTTT
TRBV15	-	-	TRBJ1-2	CATSRDQGRVPYGYTF	TGTGCCACCAGCAGAGACCAAGGACGGGTTCCCTATGGCTACACCTTC
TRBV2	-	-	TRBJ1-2	CASRVRDPLDYGYTF	TGTGCCAGCAGGGTCCGGGACCCACTGGACTATGGCTACACCTTC
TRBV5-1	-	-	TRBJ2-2	CASSFPGHTGELFF	TGCGCCAGCAGCTTCCCAGGGCACACCGGGGAGCTGTTTTTT
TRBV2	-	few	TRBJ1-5	CASSEQGSHQPQHF	TGTGCCAGCAGTGAACAGGGGAGTCATCAGCCCCAGCATTTT
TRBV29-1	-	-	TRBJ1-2	CSVEVEGGAYGYTF	TGCAGCGTTGAAGTGGAGGGGGGGGCCTATGGCTACACCTTC
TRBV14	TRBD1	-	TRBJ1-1	CASSQRGQGLSGTEAFF	TGTGCCAGCAGCCAAAGGGGACAGGGTTTGTCGGGGACTGAAGCTTTCTTT
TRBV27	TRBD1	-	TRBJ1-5	CASSAGTGNNQPQHF	TGTGCCAGCAGTGCCGGGACAGGGAACAATCAGCCCCAGCATTTT
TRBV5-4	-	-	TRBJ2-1	CASSLEASEKQFF	TGTGCCAGCAGCTTGGAGGCTAGCGAAAAGCAGTTCTTC
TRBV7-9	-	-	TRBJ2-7	CASSPPWASWEQYF	TGTGCCAGCAGCCCCCCTTGGGCCTCGTGGGAGCAGTACTTC
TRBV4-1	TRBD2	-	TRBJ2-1	CASSQDRTSGSYEQFF	TGCGCCAGCAGCCAAGATCGGACTAGCGGGAGCTATGAGCAGTTCTTC
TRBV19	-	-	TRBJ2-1	CASSFRVLDEQFF	TGTGCCAGTAGTTTCAGGGTTCTCGATGAGCAGTTCTTC
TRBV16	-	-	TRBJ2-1	CASSQSYPEQFF	TGTGCCAGCAGCCAATCTTACCCAGAGCAGTTCTTC
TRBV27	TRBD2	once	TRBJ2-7	CASSPSAGGYEQYF	TGTGCCAGCAGTCCATCCGCGGGAGGCTACGAGCAGTACTTC
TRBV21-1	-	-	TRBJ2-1	CASSKAGGEQFF	TGTGCCAGCAGCAAAGCGGGAGGAGAGCAGTTCTTC
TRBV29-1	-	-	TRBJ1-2	CSVEIEGTNYGYTF	TGCAGCGTTGAAATCGAGGGGACGAACTATGGCTACACCTTC
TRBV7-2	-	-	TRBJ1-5	CASSLVRGSNQPQHF	TGTGCCAGCAGCTTAGTAAGGGGGAGCAATCAGCCCCAGCATTTT
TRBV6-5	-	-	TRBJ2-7	CASGDSYEQYF	TGTGCCAGCGGGGATTCCTACGAGCAGTACTTC
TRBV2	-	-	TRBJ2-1	CASRTAPSYNEQFF	TGTGCCAGCCGGACGGCGCCGTCCTACAATGAGCAGTTCTTC